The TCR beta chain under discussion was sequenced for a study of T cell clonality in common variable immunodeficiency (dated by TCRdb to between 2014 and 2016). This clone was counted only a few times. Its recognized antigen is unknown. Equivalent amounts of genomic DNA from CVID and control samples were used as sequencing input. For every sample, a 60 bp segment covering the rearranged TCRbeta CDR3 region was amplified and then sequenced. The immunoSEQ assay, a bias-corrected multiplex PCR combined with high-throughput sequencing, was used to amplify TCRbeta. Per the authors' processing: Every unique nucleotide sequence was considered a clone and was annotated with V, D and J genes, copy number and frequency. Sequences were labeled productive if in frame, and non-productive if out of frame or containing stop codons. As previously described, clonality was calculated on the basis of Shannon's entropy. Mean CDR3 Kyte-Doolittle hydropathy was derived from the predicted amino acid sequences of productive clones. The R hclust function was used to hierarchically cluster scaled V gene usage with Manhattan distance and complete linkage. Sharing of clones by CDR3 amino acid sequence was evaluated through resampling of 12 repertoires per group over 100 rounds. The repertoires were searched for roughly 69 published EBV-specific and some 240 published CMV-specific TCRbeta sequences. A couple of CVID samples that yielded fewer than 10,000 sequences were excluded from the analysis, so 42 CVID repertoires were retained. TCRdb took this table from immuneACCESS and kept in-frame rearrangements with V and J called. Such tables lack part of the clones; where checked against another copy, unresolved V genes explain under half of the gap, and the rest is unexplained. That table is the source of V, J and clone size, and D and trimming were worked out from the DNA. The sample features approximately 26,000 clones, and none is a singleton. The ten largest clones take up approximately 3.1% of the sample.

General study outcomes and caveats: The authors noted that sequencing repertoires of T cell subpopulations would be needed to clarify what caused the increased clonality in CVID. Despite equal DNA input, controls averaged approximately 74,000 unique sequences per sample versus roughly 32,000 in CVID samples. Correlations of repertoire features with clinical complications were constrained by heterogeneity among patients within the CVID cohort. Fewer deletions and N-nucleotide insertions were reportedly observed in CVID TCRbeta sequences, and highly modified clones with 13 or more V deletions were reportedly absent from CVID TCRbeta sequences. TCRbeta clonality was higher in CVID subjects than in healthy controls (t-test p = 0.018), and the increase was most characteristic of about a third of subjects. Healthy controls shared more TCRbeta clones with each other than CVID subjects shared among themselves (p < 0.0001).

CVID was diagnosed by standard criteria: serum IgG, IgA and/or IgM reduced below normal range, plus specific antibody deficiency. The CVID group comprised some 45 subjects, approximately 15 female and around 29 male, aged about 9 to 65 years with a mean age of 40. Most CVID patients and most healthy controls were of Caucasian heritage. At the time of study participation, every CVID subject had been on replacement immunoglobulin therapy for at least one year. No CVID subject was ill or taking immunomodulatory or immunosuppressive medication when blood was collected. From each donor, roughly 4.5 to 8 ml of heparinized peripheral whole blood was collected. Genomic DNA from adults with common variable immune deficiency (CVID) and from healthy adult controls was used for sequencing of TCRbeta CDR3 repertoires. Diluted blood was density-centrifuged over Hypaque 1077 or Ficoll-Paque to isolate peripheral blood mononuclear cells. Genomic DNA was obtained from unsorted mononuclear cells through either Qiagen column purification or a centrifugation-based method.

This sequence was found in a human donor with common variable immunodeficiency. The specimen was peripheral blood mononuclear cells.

The CDR3 protein is CSAQRLAGGGYEQYF. Partial CDR3 DNA: TGCAGTGCTCAAAGACTAGCGGGGGGCGGCTACGAG. The rearrangement joined TRBV20-1 to TRBJ2-7, and 13 junction bases match TRBD2. The CDR3 goes on 3 residues after the read ends, and that part is filled in from the germline J gene. From a lookup of the germline V gene (reference sequence), CDR1 and CDR2 are DFQATT and SNEGSKA. Relative to germline, V is missing 5 bases and J is missing 3 bases, with 7 bases of the junction outside any gene match. From the cysteine up to the phenylalanine, the CDR3 has a length of 15 residues. Of the CDR3's DNA, 36 bases were read; they are in frame from base 1.